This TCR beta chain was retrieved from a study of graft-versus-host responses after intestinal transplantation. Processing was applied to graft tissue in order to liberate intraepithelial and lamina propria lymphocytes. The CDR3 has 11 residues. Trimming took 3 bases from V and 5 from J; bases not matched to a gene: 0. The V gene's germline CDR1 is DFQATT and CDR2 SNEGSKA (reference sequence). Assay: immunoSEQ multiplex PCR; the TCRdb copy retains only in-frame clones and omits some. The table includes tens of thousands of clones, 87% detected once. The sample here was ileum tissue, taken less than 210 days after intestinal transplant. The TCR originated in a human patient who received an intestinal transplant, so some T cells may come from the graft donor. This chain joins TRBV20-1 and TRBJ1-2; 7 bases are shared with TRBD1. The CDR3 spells CSARTGYGYTF. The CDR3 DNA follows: TGCAGTGCTAGGACAGGGTATGGCTACACCTTC.